This T cell receptor beta chain comes out of a study of human thymus T cells. Clones were sequenced by immunoSEQ multiplex PCR, and TCRdb holds only the in-frame ones, with some missing. The table has 40,000 to 45,000 clones, approximately 93% seen once. Overall study results and limits: Thymic and blood repertoires appeared to show biased V and J gene usage.

Germline CDR1 is LGHNA and CDR2 is YSLEER. V shed 0 bases and J shed 3 bases, with 7 bases lying between them. CDR3 size: 14 residues. Those donating were healthy Finnish infants in corrective surgery for congenital heart defects. Half of the eight donors gave roughly 0.45-1 mL blood during surgery. Blood DNA came from all available leukocytes, not a fixed cell number. Notes on this clone: The antigen is undetermined.

The sequenced sample was blood. The chain combines TRBV4-3 with TRBJ2-3; possibly TRBD1 or TRBD2 for D (5 bases each). The source is a boy less than two years old with a congenital heart defect but otherwise immunologically healthy. In DNA form, the CDR3 reads TGCGCCAGCAGCCAAGAGTGGGGGACAGATACGCAGTATTTT. It translates to CASSQEWGTDTQYF.